The 31 T cell receptor beta chains listed next were all sequenced from one sample in a study of T-cell reconstitution after alpha-beta-depleted transplantation in children. The TCRbeta library incorporated unique molecular identifiers. Using its own MiXCR run on the PCR reads, TCRdb lists one record per CDR3 protein. Found here are 200,000 to 300,000 distinct CDR3 sequences, approximately 12% of them singletons; the top ten hold around 2.8%. Here the sequenced sample was PBMCs from the stem cell graft donor, taken from the stem cell graft. Receptor source: a human donor who donated a stem cell graft to a child with acute lymphoblastic leukemia.

In its sample, this clonotype was seen a few times. The chain combines TRBV7-9 with TRBJ1-6; D uncertain. Trimming took off 9 bases at V and 8 bases at J, with 14 bases between the two ends. The CDR3 has 13 amino acids. CDR1 is SEHNR, CDR2 FQNEAQ, per germline (reference sequence). CDR3 bases: TGTGCCAGTACCTTTACAAGAGATTCACCCCTCCACTTT. It yields the protein CASTFTRDSPLHF.

This clonotype was counted at least ten times. The chain has TRBV20-1 and TRBJ2-2; D gene uncertain. Germline values: CDR1 DFQATT, CDR2 SNEGSKA (reference sequence). This CDR3 is 12 amino acids long. V was trimmed by 2 bases and J by 0 bases, leaving 1 base between them. DNA of the CDR3: TGCAGTGCTAGACCGAACACCGGGGAGCTGTTTTTT. Amino acids: CSARPNTGELFF.

This clonotype occurred many times. The chain links TRBV4-2 to TRBJ1-2, with 12 positions matching TRBD1. There are 15 residues in the CDR3. With 1 base clipped from V and 7 bases from J, the junction kept 4 bases outside the gene matches. Germline loops: CDR1 LGHNA, CDR2 YNFKEQ. As DNA, the CDR3 is TGTGCCAGCAGCCAAGTGGGACAGGGGGCGTCTGGCTACACCTTC. It specifies CASSQVGQGASGYTF.

This clonotype was recorded many times. The chain joins TRBV7-6 to TRBJ1-4, with 8 bases lining up with TRBD1. The germline V gene encodes CDR1 SGHVS and CDR2 FNYEAQ. Losses at the gene ends were 1 base for V and 8 bases for J; bases not matched to a gene: 18. The CDR3 spans 19 residues. The DNA of the CDR3 is TGTGCCAGCAGCTTAGGAGGGAAACCGGACAGGGCATTGGAGGAAAAACTGTTTTTT. Protein sequence: CASSLGGKPDRALEEKLFF.

The gene calls are TRBV27 and TRBJ2-7, with a possible D match to TRBD1 (5 bases). The V gene's germline CDR1 is MNHEY and CDR2 SMNVEV (reference sequence). This CDR3 is built from 14 residues. The ends were cut back, 5 bases at V and 6 bases at J, with 17 bases in the middle. CDR3 sequence: CASSHQGRWSEQYF. CDR3 bases: TGTGCCAGCAGTCACCAGGGCCGGTGGTCCGAGCAGTACTTC.

This clonotype came up many times. The CDR3 loop reads CASSFQGVTNSPLHF. The CDR3 DNA reads as TGTGCCAGCAGCTTCCAGGGAGTTACGAATTCACCCCTCCACTTT. This chain links TRBV7-9 with TRBJ1-6; TRBD1 might be the D (5 bases). Trimming removed 3 bases from V and 7 bases from J, with 13 bases in between. The CDR3 sequence is 15 residues long. Per germline, CDR1 SEHNR and CDR2 FQNEAQ (reference sequence).

The sample holds a few counts of this clonotype. V and J are TRBV20-1 and TRBJ1-1; 7 bases are shared with TRBD1. Looked up from germline, CDR1 is DFQATT and CDR2 is SNEGSKA (reference sequence). The CDR3 has 14 residues. The V segment lost 4 bases and the J segment 1 base; nucleotides outside the gene matches: 6. The chain's CDR3 is CSANAGGRNTEAFF. CDR3 nucleotide sequence: TGCAGTGCTAATGCAGGGGGGAGGAACACTGAAGCTTTCTTT.

This clonotype occurred many times. CDR3 sequence (DNA): TGCAGCGTAGCGACAGGAGGCTATGGCTACACCTTC. Translating it yields CSVATGGYGYTF. The gene calls are TRBV29-1 and TRBJ1-2; TRBD1 is a possible D gene (6 bases). Germline V gene data show CDR1 as SQVTM and CDR2 as ANQGSEA. V was trimmed by 6 bases and J by 4 bases, leaving 12 bases between them. The length of the CDR3 is 12 residues.

This clonotype was seen repeatedly, ten times or more. The chain uses TRBV28 and TRBJ2-5, with D unclear. V was shortened by 6 bases and J by 4 bases, with 12 bases between the two germline ends. CDR1 is MDHEN and CDR2 is SYDVKM in the germline V gene. The CDR3 consists of 13 residues. CDR3 protein: CASSQISRETQYF. As DNA, the CDR3 is TGTGCCAGCAGCCAAATAAGTCGAGAGACCCAGTACTTC. The variable domain in full, completed from reference TRBV28 and TRBJ2-5, reads DVKVTQSSRYLVKRTGEKVFLECVQDMDHENMFWYRQDPGLGLRLIYFSYDVKMKEKGDIPEGYSVSREKKERFSLILESASTNQTSMYLCASSQISRETQYFGPGTRLLVL.

The chain recombines TRBV7-9 with TRBJ2-7; D remains ambiguous. The CDR3 runs to 12 residues. Germline-derived CDR1 and CDR2 are SEHNR and FQNEAQ (reference sequence). Trimming removed 1 base at V and 6 bases at J, with 7 bases between. Written as DNA, the CDR3 is TGTGCCAGCAGCTTAGGCGAGGCCGAGCAGTACTTC. The encoded protein is CASSLGEAEQYF.

This clonotype was seen ten or more times. The chain joins TRBV6-1 to TRBJ2-6; no firm D call. CDR3 length: 17 amino acids. Trimming cost V 3 bases and J 0 bases, with 12 bases left between them. The germline V gene encodes CDR1 MNHNS and CDR2 SASEGT. Written as DNA, the CDR3 is TGTGCCAGCAGTGACAAAAGAGGTAGCTCTGGGGCCAACGTCCTGACTTTC. Protein: CASSDKRGSSGANVLTF.

This clonotype was counted ten times or more. The CDR3 coding sequence is TGTGCCAGCAGTGAAGGGAATTCCTACAATGAGCAGTTCTTC. Encoded protein: CASSEGNSYNEQFF. The V gene is TRBV2, the J gene TRBJ2-1; D is uncertain. The V gene's germline CDR1 is SNHLY and CDR2 FYNNEI. The CDR3 sequence is 14 residues long. Trimming took 1 base from V and 1 from J, leaving 5 bases between them.

This clonotype was detected many times. The V call is TRBV10-3, the J call TRBJ2-1; D unresolved. With 10 bases removed from V and 6 bases from J, the gap between germline ends came to 7 bases. The CDR3 spans 10 residues. CDR1 and CDR2 (germline): ENHRY, SYGVKD. This CDR3 is CASGSNEQFF. The CDR3 DNA is TGTGCCAGCGGAAGCAATGAGCAGTTCTTC.

This clonotype was seen repeatedly, ten times or more. This chain joins TRBV20-1 and TRBJ2-1; 9 positions agree with TRBD1. CDR3 size: 17 residues. The J segment lost 0 bases and the V segment lost 4 bases, leaving 10 bases of the junction unmatched. The germline CDR1 and CDR2 sequences are DFQATT and SNEGSKA (reference sequence). As DNA, the CDR3 is TGCAGTGCTACAGCACGGACAGGGGAGTACTCCTACAATGAGCAGTTCTTC. Translated, it gives CSATARTGEYSYNEQFF.

This clonotype has a count of ten or more. The chain is built from TRBV29-1 and TRBJ2-5; tentative D call: TRBD2 (6 bases). Trimming left V 0 bases short and J 2 bases short, with 13 bases between. The CDR3 runs to 15 residues. Germline V CDR1 and CDR2: SQVTM, ANQGSEA. The CDR3 DNA reads as TGCAGCGTTGAAGATCAACGGGGGTGGCAAGAGACCCAGTACTTC. Protein sequence: CSVEDQRGWQETQYF.

This clonotype appeared many times. The chain has TRBV27 and TRBJ2-1, with TRBD2 matching over 8 bases. Germline V gene sequence: CDR1 MNHEY, CDR2 SMNVEV (reference sequence). The CDR3 consists of 16 residues. V lost 11 bases, J lost 6 bases, and 18 bases stayed unmatched. This chain's CDR3 is CAVQPGGTSKGNEQFF. The CDR3 DNA sequence: TGTGCCGTCCAACCCGGAGGGACTAGTAAAGGCAATGAGCAGTTCTTC.

This clonotype appeared many times. The genes are TRBV29-1 and TRBJ1-5, with 8 bases lining up with TRBD1. Germline V gene sequence: CDR1 SQVTM, CDR2 ANQGSEA. V was pared by 6 bases and J by 2 bases, with 12 bases of the junction left unmatched. The CDR3 has 16 amino acids. The CDR3 nucleotides are TGCAGCGTCCCAGGGACAGGCTCCTACCGCAATCAGCCCCAGCATTTT. This sequence encodes CSVPGTGSYRNQPQHF.

At least ten counts were recorded for this clonotype. V and J are TRBV6-2 or TRBV6-3 and TRBJ2-1; D might be TRBD2 (6 bases). The V gene's germline CDR1 is MNHEY and CDR2 SVGEGT. The CDR3 runs 13 residues. The CDR3: CATSLAGYNEQFF. The CDR3 bases are TGTGCTACAAGCTTGGCGGGGTACAATGAGCAGTTCTTC.

About this clonotype: A single base separates this from a much larger clone, so it may be a read error. J is TRBJ2-7 and V is TRBV5-1; TRBD1 matches 7 bases. CDR3 size: 14 residues. The germline V gene encodes CDR1 SGHRS and CDR2 YFSETQ. This CDR3 is CASGLGGLAHEQYF. CDR3 DNA sequence: TGCGCCAGCGGCTTAGGGGGCCTAGCCCACGAGCAGTACTTC.

This clonotype was counted at least ten times. This chain connects TRBV4-2 to TRBJ1-1; D may be TRBD1 (5 bases). V was pared by 4 bases and J by 3 bases, with 21 bases between. CDR1 and CDR2 from the germline V gene are LGHNA and YNFKEQ. There are 17 residues in the CDR3. CDR3 region: CASSPTGVSLKDTEAFF. The CDR3 region has the DNA TGTGCCAGCAGCCCTACGGGGGTATCTCTTAAAGACACTGAAGCTTTCTTT.

This clonotype has more than one count but fewer than ten. In DNA form, the CDR3 reads TGCGCCAGCAGCCAAGGAGCGGGAACAGATACGCAGTATTTT. As protein: CASSQGAGTDTQYF. The chain uses TRBV4-3 and TRBJ2-3; TRBD2 matches at 7 bases. The CDR3 extends over 14 amino acids. V gave up 1 base and J gave up 3 bases; unmatched junction bases: 1. Germline-derived CDR1 and CDR2 are LGHNA and YSLEER.

The rearrangement joins TRBV27 to TRBJ1-1; D perhaps matches TRBD1 (6 bases). CDR3 length: 15 amino acids. Germline CDR1 reads MNHEY; CDR2 reads SMNVEV (reference sequence). Between the trimmed V and J ends, which lost 3 bases and 4 bases, there was a span of 15 bases. The CDR3: CASSFGGGTFTEAFF. CDR3 coding DNA: TGTGCCAGCAGTTTCGGGGGCGGGACATTCACTGAAGCTTTCTTT.

This clonotype was detected ten times or more. The gene calls are TRBV25-1 and TRBJ2-3, with a weak D call TRBD2 (5 bases). The length of the CDR3 is 12 residues. CDR1 is MGHDK, CDR2 SYGVNS, per germline. The V end was cut by 3 bases, the J end by 5 bases, with 6 bases between. CDR3 bases: TGTGCCAGCAGTGACGGGGTAGATACGCAGTATTTT. The encoded protein is CASSDGVDTQYF.

Many counts were recorded for this clonotype. The chain uses TRBV7-2 and TRBJ1-5; D unresolved. Trimming removed 1 base at V and 2 bases at J, with 15 bases between. The CDR3 runs to 17 residues. Per germline, CDR1 SGHTA and CDR2 FQGNSA. In nucleotides, the CDR3 is TGTGCCAGCAGCTTAGGAAGGCCAGCCCTGGGCAATCAGCCCCAGCATTTT. Protein sequence: CASSLGRPALGNQPQHF. Full variable domain (missing parts from reference TRBV7-2 and TRBJ1-5): GAGVSQSPSNKVTEKGKDVELRCDPISGHTALYWYRQSLGQGLEFLIYFQGNSAPDKSGLPSDRFSAERTGGSVSTLTIQRTQQEDSAVYLCASSLGRPALGNQPQHFGDGTRLSIL.

At least ten counts were recorded for this clonotype. The V gene is TRBV7-9, the J gene TRBJ2-1; TRBD2 might be the D (6 bases). The V end was cut by 3 bases, the J end by 1 base, with 16 bases between. Germline CDR1 is SEHNR and CDR2 is FQNEAQ (reference sequence). The CDR3 extends over 17 amino acids. The CDR3 spells CASSFPWGSGSYNEQFF. The DNA of the CDR3 is TGTGCCAGCAGCTTCCCTTGGGGTAGCGGTTCCTACAATGAGCAGTTCTTC.

This clonotype was observed many times. The genes are TRBV9 and TRBJ2-7, with a possible D match to TRBD2 (6 bases). Germline CDR1 and CDR2: SGDLS and YYNGEE. Deletions cut 3 bases from V and 7 bases from J, with 20 bases between. The CDR3 totals 15 residues. This CDR3 is CASSDGSNPSYEQYF. Written as DNA, the CDR3 is TGTGCCAGCAGCGACGGGAGTAACCCCTCTTATGAGCAGTACTTC.

The V and J genes are TRBV3-1 and TRBJ2-3, with D maybe TRBD2 (6 bases). Trimming pared 6 bases from V and 3 bases from J, leaving 16 bases between. The CDR3 has 15 amino acids. The V gene's germline CDR1 is LGHDT and CDR2 YNNKEL (reference sequence). CDR3 coding DNA: TGTGCCAGCAGTCCTCAAGGGAGGAGAACAGATACGCAGTATTTT. Translating gives CASSPQGRRTDTQYF.

This clonotype was observed many times. V gene TRBV9 combines with J gene TRBJ2-7; TRBD2 matches 7 bases. Germline CDR1 SGDLS, CDR2 YYNGEE. CDR3 length: 16 residues. Trimming took 0 bases from V and 6 from J; bases not matched to a gene: 12. CDR3: CASSVVRETSLGEQYF. CDR3 DNA sequence: TGTGCCAGCAGCGTAGTGAGAGAGACTAGCCTTGGCGAGCAGTACTTC.

This clonotype has a count of ten or more. The V gene is TRBV5-5, the J gene TRBJ2-3; no reliable D call. The CDR3 totals 12 residues. Trimming took off 6 bases at V and 8 bases at J, with 13 bases between the two ends. In germline, CDR1 is SGHKS, CDR2 YYEKEE (reference sequence). The CDR3 region has the DNA TGTGCCAGCACCCCCCAGAGAGGTACGCAGTATTTT. It codes for CASTPQRGTQYF.

This clonotype appeared many times. The chain carries TRBV27 and TRBJ1-2; 7 bases are shared with TRBD1. V shed 5 bases and J 2 bases; nucleotides not matched to a gene: 5. This CDR3 comprises 14 residues. The germline V gene has CDR1 MNHEY and CDR2 SMNVEV (reference sequence). CDR3 sequence (DNA): TGTGCCAGCAGTCAGGGGGGACAAAACTATGGCTACACCTTC. It encodes CASSQGGQNYGYTF.

V is TRBV7-2 and J is TRBJ1-5; D remains ambiguous. Per germline, CDR1 SGHTA and CDR2 FQGNSA. The CDR3 loop spans 16 amino acids. V gave up 4 bases and J gave up 2 bases, with 15 bases separating them. CDR3: CASSSPLGGGNQPQHF. In nucleotides, the CDR3 is TGTGCCAGCAGCTCCCCCTTAGGTGGCGGCAATCAGCCCCAGCATTTT. The entire variable domain, with the rest obtained from reference TRBV7-2 and TRBJ1-5, is as follows: GAGVSQSPSNKVTEKGKDVELRCDPISGHTALYWYRQSLGQGLEFLIYFQGNSAPDKSGLPSDRFSAERTGGSVSTLTIQRTQQEDSAVYLCASSSPLGGGNQPQHFGDGTRLSIL.